The 28 T cell receptor beta chains listed next were all sequenced from one sample in a study of shared clonotypes between healthy human individuals. The method was immunoSEQ multiplex PCR; TCRdb's version includes in-frame clones alone and lacks a portion of them. In the table there are around 2.1 million clones, approximately 96% of which are singletons. Material for sequencing was naive CD4+ T cells sorted from blood. The subset: CD45RA+ positively selected. The origin of the receptors is a man aged 18 to 29 in good health.

The chain couples TRBV2 to TRBJ1-4, with D possibly TRBD1 on 6 matching bases. The CDR3 runs 12 residues. V was clipped by 7 bases and J by 8 bases, with 11 bases between them. Germline lookup yields CDR1 SNHLY and CDR2 FYNNEI. As DNA, the CDR3 is TGTGCCAGCACCTCTAGGGGGGAAAAACTGTTTTTT. Protein sequence: CASTSRGEKLFF.

This chain joins TRBV27 and TRBJ1-5; perhaps TRBD1 as D (6 bases). This CDR3 is 17 amino acids long. The V end was cut by 5 bases, the J end by 0 bases, with 17 bases between. Germline CDR1 and CDR2: MNHEY and SMNVEV (reference sequence). CDR3 coding DNA: TGTGCCAGCAGTGCGATCCCTACAGGGTATAGCAATCAGCCCCAGCATTTT. This gives the protein CASSAIPTGYSNQPQHF.

Written as DNA, the CDR3 is TGTGCCAGCAGCCGGACAGGACTCCAAAGCTCCTATAATTCACCCCTCCACTTT. Amino acid sequence: CASSRTGLQSSYNSPLHF. V gene TRBV2 combines with J gene TRBJ1-6; TRBD1 agrees at 7 bases. Germline loops: CDR1 SNHLY, CDR2 FYNNEI. This CDR3 spans 18 amino acids. V lost 6 bases, J lost 0 bases, and 11 bases stayed unmatched.

The sample holds one count of this clone. This chain uses TRBV4-1 with TRBJ2-3, with 8 bases that match TRBD2. CDR1 MGHRA and CDR2 YSYEKL come from the germline V gene. The V and J ends lost 1 base and 8 bases, in that order; junction bases with no gene match: 5. CDR3 length: 14 residues. The CDR3 reads CASSQASGGGTQYF. The DNA for the CDR3 is TGCGCCAGCAGCCAAGCCAGCGGGGGAGGTACGCAGTATTTT.

J is TRBJ2-7 and V is TRBV4-1; D remains ambiguous. Trimming left V 4 bases short and J 6 bases short, with 19 bases between. The CDR3 spans 15 residues. The germline gives CDR1 MGHRA, CDR2 YSYEKL. The CDR3 DNA follows: TGCGCCAGCAGCCGAGGTGGTCTGTTGTCATTCGAGCAGTACTTC. It is translated as CASSRGGLLSFEQYF.

This clone was detected once. The chain joins TRBV11-2 to TRBJ2-7; TRBD2 aligns across 14 bases. Germline V gene lookup returns CDR1 SGHAT and CDR2 FQNNGV. Losses at the gene ends were 5 bases for V and 3 bases for J; bases not matched to a gene: 6. This CDR3 comprises 16 residues. CDR3: CASSVRTSGGNYEQYF. The CDR3 nucleotides read TGTGCCAGCAGCGTTCGGACTAGCGGGGGGAACTACGAGCAGTACTTC.

The chain carries TRBV6-1 and TRBJ2-7; TRBD2 matches at 7 bases. The junction had 12 bases not matched to a gene; V was cut back by 4 bases and J by 0 bases. The CDR3 loop spans 17 amino acids. The germline V gene encodes CDR1 MNHNS and CDR2 SASEGT. CDR3 sequence reads: CASSGGGLFGSSYEQYF. The CDR3 bases are TGTGCCAGCAGTGGGGGGGGACTTTTCGGGAGCTCCTACGAGCAGTACTTC.

The gene calls are TRBV7-9 and TRBJ2-1; the D is unclear. CDR1 is SEHNR, CDR2 FQNEAQ, per germline (reference sequence). CDR3 length: 16 amino acids. V shed 5 bases and J shed 0 bases, with 14 bases lying between them. For the CDR3, the DNA is TGTGCCAGCAGCCCCGACGCGCTGAGCTCCTACAATGAGCAGTTCTTC. It codes for CASSPDALSSYNEQFF.

On this clone itself: The sample carries other DNA sequences with the same CDR3. This rearrangement joins TRBV7-9 to TRBJ2-1, with 10 bases identical to TRBD2. Germline CDR1 SEHNR, CDR2 FQNEAQ (reference sequence). Germline trimming cut 2 bases from V and 1 base from J; bases unmatched to any gene: 2. CDR3 length equals 16 residues. CDR3 in DNA: TGTGCCAGCAGCTTAAGAGCGGGAGGGTCCTACAATGAGCAGTTCTTC. This sequence encodes CASSLRAGGSYNEQFF.

V and J are TRBV6-5 and TRBJ1-3; D gene ambiguous. Germline V lookup: CDR1 MNHEY, CDR2 SVGAGI. V lost 2 bases to trimming and J lost 2 bases, with 7 bases between them. The CDR3 extends over 14 amino acids. Written as DNA, the CDR3 is TGTGCCAGCAGTTACGAGGCAGCTGGAAACACCATATATTTT. Its protein is CASSYEAAGNTIYF.

The chain employs TRBV11-2 and TRBJ2-7; the D gene is possibly TRBD2 (7 bases). Germline V CDR1 and CDR2: SGHAT, FQNNGV. V dropped 1 base and J dropped 4 bases, with 14 bases sitting between them. This CDR3 has 15 residues. Written as DNA, the CDR3 is TGTGCCAGCAGCTTAGTCGTGCGGGGGCCTTACGAGCAGTACTTC. Translated, it gives CASSLVVRGPYEQYF.

V is TRBV7-2 and J is TRBJ1-4, with a possible D match to TRBD1 (5 bases). The CDR3 consists of 14 residues. V lost 2 bases to trimming and J lost 7 bases, with 11 bases between them. The germline V gene encodes CDR1 SGHTA and CDR2 FQGNSA. The CDR3 DNA is TGTGCCAGCAGCTTACCGGGGCTAAGTGAAAAACTGTTTTTT. Protein sequence: CASSLPGLSEKLFF.

This clone was picked up a small number of times. The chain links TRBV5-1 to TRBJ2-2; 14 positions agree with TRBD2. The CDR3 covers 16 residues. Germline V gives CDR1 SGHRS, CDR2 YFSETQ. V gave up 4 bases and J gave up 7 bases; unmatched junction bases: 6. The CDR3 loop is CASSPGLAGVNGELFF. CDR3 in DNA: TGCGCCAGCAGCCCGGGACTAGCGGGAGTTAACGGGGAGCTGTTTTTT.

J is TRBJ2-4 and V is TRBV5-4; D is perhaps TRBD1 or TRBD2 (5 bases each). V lost 3 bases to trimming and J lost 0 bases, with 10 bases between them. The CDR3 has 15 amino acids. Per germline, CDR1 SGHNT and CDR2 YYREEE (reference sequence). CDR3 in DNA: TGTGCCAGCAGCTCCACGGGGCTAGCCAAAAACATTCAGTACTTC. Translating gives CASSSTGLAKNIQYF.

The chain recombines TRBV2 with TRBJ2-7; 9 positions match TRBD1. There are 15 residues in the CDR3. Per germline, CDR1 SNHLY and CDR2 FYNNEI. The trim removed 6 bases at V and 0 bases at J, leaving 6 bases unmatched. The CDR3 spells CASSRDRASSYEQYF. The CDR3 nucleotides are TGTGCCAGCAGCAGGGACAGGGCGAGCTCCTACGAGCAGTACTTC.

CDR3: CASSLVRASGNEETQYF. As DNA, the CDR3 is TGTGCCAGCAGCTTGGTCCGGGCTAGCGGAAACGAGGAGACCCAGTACTTC. The rearrangement links TRBV5-4 to TRBJ2-5; 7 bases line up with TRBD2. Germline V gene data show CDR1 as SGHNT and CDR2 as YYREEE (reference sequence). This CDR3 comprises 17 residues. V lost 0 bases, J lost 5 bases, and 13 bases stayed unmatched. The full variable domain, in which reference TRBV5-4 and TRBJ2-5 provide the parts outside the CDR3, is ETGVTQSPTHLIKTRGQQVTLRCSSQSGHNTVSWYQQALGQGPQFIFQYYREEENGRGNFPPRFSGLQFPNYSSELNVNALELDDSALYLCASSLVRASGNEETQYFGPGTRLLVL.

The genes are TRBV5-1 and TRBJ2-6, with D perhaps matching TRBD2 (6 bases). Germline V lookup: CDR1 SGHRS, CDR2 YFSETQ. The CDR3 totals 17 residues. V shed 6 bases and J shed 0 bases, with 16 bases lying between them. The chain's CDR3 is CASMRDWPDSGANVLTF. Here the CDR3 DNA reads TGCGCCAGCATGCGGGACTGGCCAGACTCTGGGGCCAACGTCCTGACTTTC.

The chain recombines TRBV6-5 with TRBJ2-4, with 7 bases matching TRBD2. CDR3 length: 15 amino acids. The ends lost 11 bases at V and 8 bases at J; junction bases unmatched: 18. In germline, CDR1 is MNHEY, CDR2 SVGAGI. The CDR3 protein is CAAKAATHGGYIQYF. The CDR3 nucleotides read TGTGCCGCCAAGGCAGCCACCCACGGGGGGTACATTCAGTACTTC.

The chain employs TRBV6-6 and TRBJ2-2, with a weak D call TRBD2 (6 bases). With 7 bases removed from V and 1 base from J, the gap between germline ends came to 10 bases. The CDR3 runs to 14 residues. In germline, CDR1 is MNHNY, CDR2 SVGAGI (reference sequence). The CDR3 nucleotides read TGTGCCAGCATTCTAGCGAAGAACACCGGGGAGCTGTTTTTT. Its protein product is CASILAKNTGELFF.

The chain is built from TRBV5-1 and TRBJ2-3; D gene uncertain. Trimming shortened V by 7 bases and J by 3 bases, and 12 bases separated the two germline ends. The germline CDR1 and CDR2 sequences are SGHRS and YFSETQ. The CDR3 runs 13 residues. As DNA, the CDR3 is TGCGCCAGCCACGGACCTGGTACAGATACGCAGTATTTT. Its translation: CASHGPGTDTQYF.

The chain employs TRBV27 and TRBJ1-5, with D unclear. This CDR3 comprises 15 residues. The V end lost 6 bases, the J end lost 0 bases, and 12 bases lay between the germline ends. CDR1 MNHEY and CDR2 SMNVEV come from the germline V gene (reference sequence). Here the CDR3 reads CASSSISYSNQPQHF. The CDR3 bases are TGTGCCAGCAGCTCGATCAGTTATAGCAATCAGCCCCAGCATTTT.

The V gene is TRBV25-1, the J gene TRBJ2-3; no firm D call. The CDR3 is 13 residues long. Germline V gives CDR1 MGHDK, CDR2 SYGVNS. V was pared by 0 bases and J by 8 bases, with 9 bases between. The CDR3 loop reads CASSEYEAGTQYF. DNA for the CDR3: TGTGCCAGCAGTGAATACGAGGCAGGTACGCAGTATTTT.

This chain joins TRBV15 and TRBJ1-1; D gene unclear. From germline, CDR1 is LNHNV and CDR2 YYDKDF (reference sequence). The CDR3 consists of 15 residues. The germline V and J ends were trimmed by 0 bases and 8 bases, with 16 bases remaining between them. The CDR3 loop is CATSRDRKNNEEAFF. The CDR3 DNA is TGTGCCACCAGCAGAGACAGAAAAAATAATGAAGAAGCTTTCTTT. The variable domain in full, with the rest retrieved from reference TRBV15 and TRBJ1-1, is DAMVIQNPRYQVTQFGKPVTLSCSQTLNHNVMYWYQQKSSQAPKLLFHYYDKDFNNEADTPDNFQSRRPNTSFCFLDIRSPGLGDTAMYLCATSRDRKNNEEAFFGQGTRLTVV.

This sequence joins TRBV10-3 and TRBJ2-2; unclear D gene. CDR3 size: 13 residues. Germline CDR1 ENHRY, CDR2 SYGVKD. The V end was cut by 6 bases, the J end by 8 bases, with 13 bases between. The CDR3 loop reads CAIRGLSEGELFF. CDR3 bases: TGTGCCATCAGGGGCCTTAGTGAAGGGGAGCTGTTTTTT.

J is TRBJ1-6 and V is TRBV9, with D possibly TRBD1 on 6 matching bases. The V and J ends lost 0 bases and 7 bases respectively, with 11 bases between them. Germline V gene lookup returns CDR1 SGDLS and CDR2 YYNGEE. There are 15 residues in the CDR3. CDR3 nucleotide sequence: TGTGCCAGCAGCGTAGGCCCAGGGGAGAATTCACCCCTCCACTTT. Protein: CASSVGPGENSPLHF.

The chain uses TRBV5-1 and TRBJ2-7; 8 bases are shared with TRBD2. V lost 0 bases, J lost 5 bases, and 4 bases stayed unmatched. Per the germline V gene, CDR1 is SGHRS and CDR2 is YFSETQ. The CDR3 contains 14 residues. Here the CDR3 reads CASSLAGGVDEQYF. CDR3 DNA: TGCGCCAGCAGCTTGGCGGGAGGGGTCGACGAGCAGTACTTC.

The chain employs TRBV21-1 and TRBJ1-1; the table calls TRBD1, which could not be checked here. TRBV21-1 is noted as a pseudogene. This CDR3 has 17 residues. This CDR3 reads CASSKGIRNRWNTEAFF. CDR3 nucleotides: TGTGCCAGCAGCAAAGGGATCCGGAACAGGTGGAACACTGAAGCTTTCTTT.

Comment on this clone: The sample holds other DNA sequences that translate to the same CDR3. The genes are TRBV29-1 and TRBJ1-1; no clear D gene. Trimming left V 4 bases short and J 1 base short, with 7 bases between. The length of the CDR3 is 12 residues. CDR1 and CDR2 from the germline V gene are SQVTM and ANQGSEA. This CDR3 is CSVAAGNTEAFF. For the CDR3, the DNA is TGCAGCGTTGCAGCAGGGAACACTGAAGCTTTCTTT. Full variable domain (rest looked up from reference TRBV29-1 and TRBJ1-1): SAVISQKPSRDICQRGTSLTIQCQVDSQVTMMFWYRQQPGQSLTLIATANQGSEATYESGFVIDKFPISRPNLTFSTLTVSNMSPEDSSIYLCSVAAGNTEAFFGQGTRLTVV.